The clone carrying this T cell receptor (beta chain) was seen just once. A TCRbeta library incorporating unique molecular identifiers was prepared. TCRdb used MiXCR to reprocess the PCR reads, holding one entry per CDR3 protein. Found here are 500,000 or so distinct CDR3 sequences, roughly 33% of them singletons; the top ten hold 2% to 3%. The CDR3 runs 18 residues. The germline CDR1 and CDR2 sequences are DFQATT and SNEGSKA (reference sequence). V lost 5 bases and J lost 1; bases outside the gene matches: 17. This entry comes from a study of T-cell reconstitution after alpha-beta-depleted transplantation in children.

The starting material was PBMCs from the stem cell graft donor, obtained from the stem cell graft. The chain combines TRBV20-1 with TRBJ2-3; 8 bases fit TRBD2. This receptor was obtained from a human donor who donated a stem cell graft to a child with aplastic anemia. The CDR3 nucleotides read TGCAGTGCTCCCGGTGGGGGTCCGACTAGCGCGTGCACAGATACGCAGTATTTT. Its translation is CSAPGGGPTSACTDTQYF.